This TCR beta chain stems from a study of post-analysis software for immune sequencing data. Study details: Patients with relapsing-remitting, secondary progressive and progressive-relapsing multiple sclerosis courses were all represented.

V was clipped by 7 bases and J by 6 bases, with 14 bases between them. Germline values: CDR1 SGHDT, CDR2 YYEEEE. This CDR3 region has 12 residues. Study-wide points: Significantly decreased normalized Chao1 diversity was recorded for multiple sclerosis patients relative to controls. Controls had lower frequencies than patients of four or five TRBV segments, which included TRBV5-6, TRBV5-1 and TRBV20-1.

This clonotype was seen a handful of times. Its antigen is unidentified. The TCR beta cDNA libraries contained unique molecular identifiers. T cells, roughly 0.95 to 10 million of them, yielded about half a million cDNA molecules. Each CDR3 protein gets one entry after TCRdb re-called the PCR reads with MiXCR. The sample has 800,000 to 950,000 distinct CDR3 sequences, about 57% seen once. The gene calls are TRBV5-6 and TRBJ2-7; D is perhaps TRBD1 (5 bases). Sequenced material: blood. The sequence derives from a girl aged 10 to 17 with multiple sclerosis. The DNA of the CDR3 is TGTGCCAGCGGGGAAACCACAGGCGAGCAGTACTTC. This sequence encodes CASGETTGEQYF.